The 2 T cell receptor beta chains presented below share a single source sample, sequenced in a study of blood T cell repertoires in COVID-19. Data came from immunoSEQ multiplex PCR; TCRdb stores just in-frame clones and leaves some out. The sample lists around 120,000 clones; roughly 90% were seen once. The specimen was PBMCs or T cells enriched from blood (not recorded which). The source is a woman aged 45-65 years who had recovered from COVID-19.

The chain uses TRBV21-1 and TRBJ2-5; the D segment call TRBD2 is taken from the table without a DNA check. TRBV21-1 is designated a pseudogene. This CDR3 comprises 14 residues. In DNA, the CDR3 is TGTGCCAGCAGCAGGACTAGAGAAGGAGAGACCCAGTACTTC. Its translation is CASSRTREGETQYF.

This chain links TRBV3-1 (or the pseudogene TRBV3-2) with TRBJ1-6; tentative D call: TRBD1 (5 bases). V lost 5 bases, J lost 10 bases, and 18 bases lay in between. There are 15 residues in the CDR3. CDR1 and CDR2 from the germline V gene are LGHDT and YNNKEL (reference sequence). CDR3 DNA sequence: TGTGCCAGCAGCGTCGCCGCGCAGGGTAGCTCACCCCTCCACTTT. It is translated as CASSVAAQGSSPLHF.